This T cell receptor (beta chain) emerged from a study of cytomegalovirus exposure and HLA in healthy donors. CDR1 and CDR2 from the germline V gene are LNHDA and SQIVND (reference sequence). CDR3 length equals 14 residues. V gave up 5 bases and J gave up 6 bases; unmatched junction bases: 6. In the PCR, 60 Vbeta and 13 Jbeta primers were used. Sequencing was performed with immunoSEQ multiplex PCR; in TCRdb, only in-frame clones are kept and a portion is missing. Among around 230,000 clones listed, roughly 80% were seen once. The chain carries TRBV19 and TRBJ2-2; 7 nucleotides align to TRBD1. Input material: PBMCs. The clonotype was recovered from a man in his forties in good health and CMV-seropositive. CDR3 in DNA: TGTGCCAGTAGTTCCCGACAGGGATCCGGGGAGCTGTTTTTT. Encoded protein: CASSSRQGSGELFF.